This T cell receptor beta chain was profiled in a study of long-term antiretroviral therapy in people with HIV. The study, taken as a whole, reports: No data on ART adherence, viral resistance or therapy changes. Controls showed broader CDR3 length ranges than did the HIV repertoires. Repertoire dominance by clones expanded before ART was seen at all time points.

About this clone: Its antigen is not identified. This CDR3 is also generated by other DNA sequences in the sample.

The CDR3 runs to 15 residues. Germline CDR1 reads LNHDA; CDR2 reads SQIVND (reference sequence). J was trimmed by 3 bases and V by 5 bases; bases with no gene match: 6. Version v3.0 of the immunoSEQ assay ran at survey level. The method was immunoSEQ multiplex PCR; TCRdb's version includes in-frame clones alone and lacks a portion of them. The sample consists of tens of thousands of clones, about nine tenths of them appearing once. This sequence was found in a woman in her twenties or thirties with HIV. The sequencing used unsorted PBMCs, collected 1.8 years before starting antiretroviral therapy. The chain employs TRBV19 and TRBJ2-5; 10 nucleotides align to TRBD1. CDR3 DNA: TGTGCCAGTAGTGGGACAGGGGTCGGGGAAGAGACCCAGTACTTC. This codes for CASSGTGVGEETQYF.